These 25 T cell receptor beta chains were sequenced from one sample in a study of blood T cell repertoires in COVID-19. Only in-frame clones appear in the TCRdb table, and some are missing; sequencing was by immunoSEQ multiplex PCR. The sample includes some 350,000 clones, approximately 88% of them seen just once. The sample consisted of peripheral blood. These receptors were obtained from a woman in her twenties or thirties with COVID-19, enrolled during active disease.

V is TRBV5-6 and J is TRBJ2-7; 10 positions agree with TRBD1. CDR1 and CDR2 from the germline V gene are SGHDT and YYEEEE. The CDR3 spans 14 residues. The J segment lost 7 bases and the V segment lost 2 bases, leaving 6 bases of the junction unmatched. The CDR3 reads CASSLMDRGREQYV. The CDR3 nucleotides are TGTGCCAGCAGCTTAATGGACAGGGGGAGGGAGCAGTACGTC.

This CDR3 is CASTPDAGYEQYV. CDR3 bases: TGTGCCAGCACCCCGGACGCGGGCTACGAGCAGTACGTC. The V call is TRBV2, the J call TRBJ2-7; D might be TRBD2 (5 bases). The CDR3 sequence is 13 residues long. V was trimmed by 7 bases and J by 3 bases, leaving 13 bases between them. Germline CDR1 and CDR2: SNHLY and FYNNEI.

This clone was recorded a few times. This chain joins TRBV19 and TRBJ1-1; the D gene is possibly TRBD1 (5 bases). Germline CDR1 is LNHDA and CDR2 is SQIVND (reference sequence). The CDR3 runs 12 residues. Deletions cut 5 bases from V and 4 bases from J, with 8 bases between. For the CDR3, the DNA is TGTGCCAGTAGTTTCGGGGGCACTGAAGCTTTCTTT. This encodes CASSFGGTEAFF.

V usage is TRBV27 and J usage is TRBJ2-2, with TRBD1 matching 9 bases. Germline trimming cut 9 bases from V and 3 bases from J; bases unmatched to any gene: 2. The CDR3 is made up of 13 amino acids. Germline V gene lookup returns CDR1 MNHEY and CDR2 SMNVEV (reference sequence). DNA for the CDR3: TGTGCCAGTGACAGGGGGTACACCGGGGAGCTGTTTTTT. Translating gives CASDRGYTGELFF.

The chain is built from TRBV28 and TRBJ2-6; 8 positions match TRBD1. Per the germline V gene, CDR1 is MDHEN and CDR2 is SYDVKM. The V and J ends lost 1 base and 1 base, in that order; junction bases with no gene match: 3. The length of the CDR3 is 17 residues. The CDR3 DNA follows: TGTGCCAGCAGTTTATCAGGGGGCGGGTCTGGGGCCAACGTCCTGACTTTC. As protein: CASSLSGGGSGANVLTF.

The chain couples TRBV27 to TRBJ1-4; 7 positions agree with TRBD1. V gave up 2 bases and J gave up 3 bases; unmatched junction bases: 9. Germline lookup yields CDR1 MNHEY and CDR2 SMNVEV (reference sequence). There are 17 residues in the CDR3. The CDR3 sequence is CASSLRATGVPNEKLFF. CDR3 nucleotides: TGTGCCAGCAGTTTAAGGGCCACAGGGGTTCCTAATGAAAAACTGTTTTTT.

The chain couples TRBV6-5 to TRBJ2-5, with D tentatively TRBD2 (5 bases). The CDR3 is 13 residues long. Per germline, CDR1 MNHEY and CDR2 SVGAGI. The V end lost 6 bases, the J end lost 5 bases, and 13 bases lay between the germline ends. CDR3 region: CASSRGGGETQYF. Written as DNA, the CDR3 is TGTGCCAGCAGCCGCGGAGGCGGGGAGACCCAGTACTTC.

Written as DNA, the CDR3 is TGCGCCAGCGGCAGGAGAGGGGGTGAAGTCGGGGAGCTGTTTTTT. Amino acids: CASGRRGGEVGELFF. The chain joins TRBV4-1 to TRBJ2-2; D may be TRBD1 (6 bases). CDR3 length: 15 amino acids. The germline gives CDR1 MGHRA, CDR2 YSYEKL. With 8 bases removed from V and 7 bases from J, the gap between germline ends came to 20 bases.

The chain couples TRBV19 to TRBJ1-1; the D gene is possibly TRBD1 (6 bases). Germline CDR1 reads LNHDA; CDR2 reads SQIVND (reference sequence). This CDR3 contains 13 residues. The V and J ends lost 11 bases and 5 bases respectively, with 18 bases between them. CDR3: CAYDRPQRTEAFF. The CDR3 bases are TGTGCCTATGACAGGCCCCAGAGGACTGAAGCTTTCTTT.

The chain has TRBV5-1 and TRBJ2-5, with D perhaps TRBD1 (7 bases). The germline V and J ends were trimmed by 7 bases and 1 base, with 11 bases remaining between them. Germline loops: CDR1 SGHRS, CDR2 YFSETQ. The CDR3 loop spans 13 amino acids. The CDR3: CASSGDSQETQYF. CDR3 bases: TGCGCCAGCTCGGGGGACAGCCAAGAGACCCAGTACTTC.

The rearrangement links TRBV5-4 to TRBJ2-7; no reliable D call. This CDR3 contains 10 residues. Per the germline V gene, CDR1 is SGHNT and CDR2 is YYREEE (reference sequence). Trimming removed 0 bases from V and 10 bases from J, with 5 bases in between. The CDR3 DNA is TGTGCCAGCAGCTTGGGACAACAGTACGTC. Translation gives CASSLGQQYV.

This sequence joins TRBV6-2 or TRBV6-3 and TRBJ2-4, with 11 bases aligning to TRBD2. The CDR3 sequence is 16 residues long. The germline V gene has CDR1 MNHEY and CDR2 SVGEGT. V dropped 3 bases and J dropped 1; count of bases not matched to a gene: 2. For the CDR3, the DNA is TGTGCCAGCAGTTATTTAGCGGGAGGGGCCAAAAACATTCAGTACTTC. Translation gives CASSYLAGGAKNIQYF.

This clone was counted a single time. Distinct nucleotide sequences in the sample also encode this CDR3. The chain is built from TRBV18 and TRBJ2-2; 7 bases are shared with TRBD2. J was trimmed by 6 bases and V by 6 bases; bases with no gene match: 4. In germline, CDR1 is KGHSH, CDR2 LQKENI. The CDR3 is 13 amino acids. The CDR3 loop is CASSREAAGELFF. The CDR3 coding sequence is TGTGCCAGCTCCCGGGAGGCTGCCGGGGAGCTGTTTTTT.

This chain joins TRBV29-1 and TRBJ2-3; TRBD2 matches 9 bases. The junction had 3 bases not matched to a gene; V was cut back by 5 bases and J by 0 bases. The CDR3 sequence is 14 residues long. Germline V gives CDR1 SQVTM, CDR2 ANQGSEA. CDR3 DNA sequence: TGCAGCGTTCGACTAGCGGAGAGCACAGATACGCAGTATTTT. This gives the protein CSVRLAESTDTQYF.

The gene calls are TRBV6-2 or TRBV6-3 and TRBJ2-7; D unresolved. In germline, CDR1 is MNHEY, CDR2 SVGEGT. The CDR3 spans 11 residues. The V end was cut by 5 bases, the J end by 4 bases, with 6 bases between. The CDR3 region has the DNA TGTGCCAGCAGTCAATCATACGAGCAGTACTTC. Amino acid sequence: CASSQSYEQYF.

V is TRBV9 and J is TRBJ1-1; 7 bases map to TRBD1. The CDR3 is 14 amino acids. V shed 2 bases and J 0 bases; nucleotides not matched to a gene: 1. Germline loops: CDR1 SGDLS, CDR2 YYNGEE. The DNA of the CDR3 is TGTGCCAGCAGCGTCCAGGGGGTGAACACTGAAGCTTTCTTT. Amino acid sequence: CASSVQGVNTEAFF.

V usage is TRBV30 and J usage is TRBJ1-5; 7 nucleotides line up with TRBD1. Per the germline V gene, CDR1 is GTSNPN and CDR2 is SVGIG (reference sequence). The CDR3 is made up of 17 amino acids. J gave up 1 base and V 2 bases, and 11 bases lay outside the gene matches. The CDR3 sequence is CAWSWGEGDRSNQPQHF. The CDR3, as DNA: TGTGCCTGGAGTTGGGGGGAAGGGGACAGAAGCAATCAGCCCCAGCATTTT. The full variable domain, completed using reference TRBV30 and TRBJ1-5, is SQTIHQWPATLVQPVGSPLSLECTVEGTSNPNLYWYRQAAGRGLQLLFYSVGIGQISSEVPQNLSASRPQDRQFILSSKKLLLSDSGFYLCAWSWGEGDRSNQPQHFGDGTRLSIL.

The chain links TRBV5-4 to TRBJ1-2, with 7 positions matching TRBD1. CDR3 length equals 14 residues. V gave up 1 base and J gave up 3 bases; unmatched junction bases: 3. Germline V gene sequence: CDR1 SGHNT, CDR2 YYREEE (reference sequence). The CDR3 here is CASSLHGTDYGYTF. For the CDR3, the DNA is TGTGCCAGCAGCTTGCATGGGACAGACTATGGCTACACCTTC. Full variable domain (missing parts from reference TRBV5-4 and TRBJ1-2): ETGVTQSPTHLIKTRGQQVTLRCSSQSGHNTVSWYQQALGQGPQFIFQYYREEENGRGNFPPRFSGLQFPNYSSELNVNALELDDSALYLCASSLHGTDYGYTFGSGTRLTVV.

This chain connects TRBV18 to TRBJ2-5; 11 nucleotides line up with TRBD1. CDR1 and CDR2 from the germline V gene are KGHSH and LQKENI. V lost 0 bases and J lost 5; bases outside the gene matches: 5. The CDR3 extends over 16 amino acids. Here the CDR3 DNA reads TGTGCCAGCTCACCACCTTTGGACAGGGGGCTTGAGACCCAGTACTTC. Its protein product is CASSPPLDRGLETQYF.

CDR3: CASSLSTGYYQPQHF. In nucleotides, the CDR3 is TGTGCCAGCAGTCTTTCAACAGGGTACTATCAGCCCCAGCATTTT. This rearrangement joins TRBV28 to TRBJ1-5; weak D call: TRBD1 (6 bases). This CDR3 has 15 amino acids. V was cut by 5 bases and J by 5 bases, with 16 bases left in between. Germline V CDR1 and CDR2: MDHEN, SYDVKM. Combining the CDR3 with reference TRBV28 and TRBJ1-5 gives the whole variable domain DVKVTQSSRYLVKRTGEKVFLECVQDMDHENMFWYRQDPGLGLRLIYFSYDVKMKEKGDIPEGYSVSREKKERFSLILESASTNQTSMYLCASSLSTGYYQPQHFGDGTRLSIL.

The chain couples TRBV4-1 to TRBJ2-6; D possibly corresponds to TRBD2 (7 bases). The germline V gene has CDR1 MGHRA and CDR2 YSYEKL. The V end was cut by 3 bases, the J end by 1 base, with 16 bases between. This CDR3 is 18 amino acids long. Here the CDR3 reads CASSQGRGLASGANVLTF. CDR3 nucleotide sequence: TGCGCCAGCAGCCAGGGGCGGGGGCTAGCATCTGGGGCCAACGTCCTGACTTTC.

The chain couples TRBV19 to TRBJ2-2, with 8 bases identical to TRBD1. Germline CDR1 reads LNHDA; CDR2 reads SQIVND (reference sequence). The ends lost 5 bases at V and 3 bases at J; junction bases unmatched: 5. The CDR3 is made up of 15 amino acids. Here the CDR3 reads CASSHRGTDTGELFF. The CDR3 coding sequence is TGTGCCAGTAGTCACAGGGGGACGGACACCGGGGAGCTGTTTTTT.

This rearrangement joins TRBV5-1 to TRBJ2-5; 11 nucleotides line up with TRBD2. CDR1 and CDR2 (germline): SGHRS, YFSETQ. CDR3 size: 16 residues. Germline trimming cut 0 bases from V and 1 base from J; bases unmatched to any gene: 2. The CDR3 DNA is TGCGCCAGCAGCTTGGCCGGGACTAGCGGCCAAGAGACCCAGTACTTC. The encoded protein is CASSLAGTSGQETQYF.

This clone came up a few times. The CDR3 region has the DNA TGCGCCAGCAGCCAAAATCCGGGACTCAGCTCTGGAAACACCATATATTTT. Translating gives CASSQNPGLSSGNTIYF. This chain connects TRBV4-3 to TRBJ1-3; tentatively, D is TRBD1 (5 bases). The CDR3 has 17 residues. With 2 bases removed from V and 0 bases from J, the gap between germline ends came to 14 bases. CDR1 is LGHNA, CDR2 YSLEER, per germline.

The chain joins TRBV11-2 to TRBJ2-7, with 12 bases matching TRBD2. Germline V gene lookup returns CDR1 SGHAT and CDR2 FQNNGV. The CDR3 consists of 18 residues. V trimming: 1 base; J trimming: 5 bases; junction bases outside the gene matches: 12. This CDR3 is CASSLVTLAGGPLHEQYF. The DNA of the CDR3 is TGTGCCAGCAGCTTAGTCACTCTAGCGGGGGGGCCCCTCCACGAGCAGTACTTC.